One and the same sample provided the 3 T cell receptor beta chains below, sequenced in a study of human T cells and chemical hapten exposure. From the RACE reads, TCRdb called clonotypes with MiXCR, one entry per CDR3 protein. The table shows some 40,000 distinct CDR3 sequences, with 3% to 4.5% occurring only once. As for time point: healthy volunteer bleed at 6 weeks. Whole blood that had not been fractionated was the source of extracted total RNA. The sequenced material came from whole blood. These receptors were taken from a human donor in good health. Some clones in this sample may be carry-over from other donors' samples.

V usage is TRBV12-3 or TRBV12-4 and J usage is TRBJ2-5, with D unclear. This CDR3 is 14 amino acids long. Trimming pared 6 bases from V and 2 bases from J, leaving 13 bases between. DNA for the CDR3: TGTGCCAGCAGATTGGGCCCACAACAAGAGACCCAGTACTTC. The encoded protein is CASRLGPQQETQYF.

This clonotype was counted at least ten times. This chain joins TRBV28 and TRBJ1-1; tentatively, D is TRBD1 (6 bases). V was pared by 4 bases and J by 8 bases, with 17 bases between. The CDR3 covers 14 residues. The germline CDR1 and CDR2 sequences are MDHEN and SYDVKM. This CDR3 is CASSYSPGAAEAFF. CDR3 bases: TGTGCCAGCAGTTACTCTCCGGGGGCGGCAGAAGCTTTCTTT.

This clonotype showed up many times. This chain joins TRBV25-1 and TRBJ2-1; D remains ambiguous. The CDR3 consists of 11 residues. V dropped 6 bases and J dropped 8 bases, with 8 bases sitting between them. The germline V gene encodes CDR1 MGHDK and CDR2 SYGVNS. Written as DNA, the CDR3 is TGTGCCAGCAGGAAGGTATATGAGCAGTTCTTC. Amino acids: CASRKVYEQFF.